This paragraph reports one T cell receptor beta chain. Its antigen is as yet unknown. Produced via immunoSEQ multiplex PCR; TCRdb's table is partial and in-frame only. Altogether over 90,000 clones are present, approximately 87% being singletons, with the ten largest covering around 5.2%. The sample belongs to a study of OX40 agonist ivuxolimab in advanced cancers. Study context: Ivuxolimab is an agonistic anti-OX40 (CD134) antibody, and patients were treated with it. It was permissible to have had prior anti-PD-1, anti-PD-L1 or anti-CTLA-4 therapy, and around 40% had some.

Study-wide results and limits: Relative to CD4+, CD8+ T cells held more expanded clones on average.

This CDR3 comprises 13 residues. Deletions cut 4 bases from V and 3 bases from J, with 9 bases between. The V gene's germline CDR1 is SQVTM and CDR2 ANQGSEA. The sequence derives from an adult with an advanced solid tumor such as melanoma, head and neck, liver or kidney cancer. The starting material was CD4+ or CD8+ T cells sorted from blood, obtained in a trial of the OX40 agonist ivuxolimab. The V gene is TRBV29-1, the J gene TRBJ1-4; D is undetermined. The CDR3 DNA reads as TGCAGCGTTGTCGTTAGTCCTAATGAAAAACTGTTTTTT. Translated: CSVVVSPNEKLFF.